One sample yielded the 10 T cell receptor beta chains listed below, sequenced in a study of blood T cell repertoires in COVID-19. Here immunoSEQ multiplex PCR was the method, and the copy in TCRdb shows in-frame clones only, minus some. The profile shows 250,000 to 350,000 clones, around 90% of them singletons. Sequencing was done on a sample of peripheral blood. Every receptor here comes from a woman aged 45-59 years with COVID-19, enrolled during active disease.

This clone was seen once. The chain employs TRBV11-3 and TRBJ2-7, with TRBD2 as a possible D gene (5 bases). Germline loops: CDR1 SGHNT, CDR2 YENEEA. The CDR3 spans 11 residues. V lost 6 bases and J lost 7, with 10 bases in between. DNA for the CDR3: TGTGCCAGCAGTAGGGAGAGTGAGCAGTACTTC. This sequence encodes CASSRESEQYF. Drawing the rest from reference TRBV11-3 and TRBJ2-7, the complete variable domain is EAGVVQSPRYKIIEKKQPVAFWCNPISGHNTLYWYLQNLGQGPELLIRYENEEAVDDSQLPKDRFSAERLKGVDSTLKIQPAELGDSAVYLCASSRESEQYFGPGTRLTVT.

The genes are TRBV5-8 and TRBJ1-1; D unclear. Germline values: CDR1 SGHTS, CDR2 YDEGEE. V lost 4 bases and J 7 bases, leaving 8 bases between the germline ends. The CDR3 totals 11 residues. CDR3 sequence (DNA): TGTGCCAGCAGCAGGAGACGTGAAGCTTTCTTT. Protein sequence: CASSRRREAFF.

The rearrangement joins TRBV5-6 to TRBJ2-1; 16 bases are a match to TRBD2. The germline gives CDR1 SGHDT, CDR2 YYEEEE. V was pared by 0 bases and J by 7 bases, with 7 bases of the junction left unmatched. CDR3 length: 18 residues. CDR3 bases: TGTGCCAGCAGCTTGGGTATCGGGACTAGCGGGAGGGGGAATGAGCAGTTCTTC. Translating gives CASSLGIGTSGRGNEQFF.

The chain is built from TRBV7-9 and TRBJ2-2, with 7 nucleotides matching TRBD2. The CDR3 runs to 15 residues. Unmatched junction bases numbered 5, after V lost 4 bases and J lost 3 bases. The germline V gene has CDR1 SEHNR and CDR2 FQNEAQ (reference sequence). The CDR3 DNA reads as TGTGCCAGCAGCTCCTTAGCGGGTCACACCGGGGAGCTGTTTTTT. Protein: CASSSLAGHTGELFF.

The rearrangement links TRBV5-1 to TRBJ2-1; no definite D call. Per the germline V gene, CDR1 is SGHRS and CDR2 is YFSETQ. This CDR3 comprises 14 residues. The ends were cut back, 2 bases at V and 9 bases at J, with 15 bases in the middle. DNA for the CDR3: TGCGCCAGCAGCTTCCCTCGTAGTGGTACTGAGCAGTTCTTC. Translated: CASSFPRSGTEQFF.

The chain couples TRBV21-1 to TRBJ2-1; TRBD2, as called in the table, went unchecked against the DNA. TRBV21-1 is termed a pseudogene. This CDR3 has 16 amino acids. CDR3 sequence reads: CASSKGAGECYNEQFF. The CDR3 DNA sequence: TGTGCCAGCAGCAAAGGGGCGGGAGAGTGCTACAATGAGCAGTTCTTC.

The V and J genes are TRBV7-5 and TRBJ1-5; the tabulated D call, TRBD1, remains unverified against the DNA. TRBV7-5 has pseudogene status. The CDR3 has 14 amino acids. CDR3 loop: CARSLAQQTQPQHF. DNA for the CDR3: TGTGCCAGAAGCTTAGCGCAACAGACTCAGCCCCAGCATTTT.

The chain carries TRBV5-6 and TRBJ2-5; unclear D gene. Trimming removed 0 bases at V and 3 bases at J, with 9 bases between. This CDR3 is 14 amino acids long. CDR1 SGHDT and CDR2 YYEEEE come from the germline V gene. The chain's CDR3 is CASSLAVTEETQYF. CDR3 nucleotides: TGTGCCAGCAGCTTGGCCGTAACAGAAGAGACCCAGTACTTC.

V usage is TRBV7-2 and J usage is TRBJ2-7; 9 nucleotides agree with TRBD2. Germline V gives CDR1 SGHTA, CDR2 FQGNSA. V was clipped by 2 bases and J by 2 bases; unmatched bases: 4. CDR3 length: 15 amino acids. The DNA of the CDR3 is TGTGCCAGCAGCTTATCTAGCGGGACTACCTACGAGCAGTACTTC. This codes for CASSLSSGTTYEQYF.

This chain links TRBV5-1 with TRBJ2-2; D might be TRBD1 (5 bases). The CDR3 extends over 18 amino acids. The V gene lost 0 bases and the J gene lost 3 bases, with 18 bases spanning the gap. Germline-derived CDR1 and CDR2 are SGHRS and YFSETQ. The CDR3 coding sequence is TGCGCCAGCAGCTTGGGATCCCTCCTGACAGTATACACCGGGGAGCTGTTTTTT. Amino acid sequence: CASSLGSLLTVYTGELFF.